These 29 T cell receptor beta chains were all obtained from the same sample, sequenced in a study of shared T cell receptors in the human thymus. Sequencing was performed with immunoSEQ multiplex PCR; in TCRdb, only in-frame clones are kept and a portion is missing. The profile shows 700,000 or so clones, 80% to 90% of them singletons. These records were also assigned to another study, of human thymus T cells.

The sequencing sample was made of thymocytes. Source of these receptors: a girl in the first two years of life with a congenital heart defect.

The chain combines TRBV7-9 with TRBJ2-4; 13 bases align to TRBD2. Germline trimming cut 3 bases from V and 6 bases from J; bases unmatched to any gene: 14. Germline lookup yields CDR1 SEHNR and CDR2 FQNEAQ (reference sequence). The CDR3 has 19 amino acids. DNA for the CDR3: TGTGCCAGCAGCTTTTTCTTCGACCTGACTAGCGGGGGGACAAACATTCAGTACTTC. It encodes CASSFFFDLTSGGTNIQYF.

This clone was seen more than once but under ten times. J is TRBJ2-7 and V is TRBV15; 9 nucleotides agree with TRBD1. The CDR3 runs to 13 residues. CDR1 and CDR2 (germline): LNHNV, YYDKDF (reference sequence). V gave up 3 bases and J gave up 4 bases; unmatched junction bases: 1. The CDR3 coding sequence is TGTGCCACCAGCAGGACAGGGGGGTACGAGCAGTACTTC. It encodes CATSRTGGYEQYF.

The DNA for the CDR3 is TGTGCCAGCAGCTGGGGGGGGGCCCGGCATACGCAGTATTTT. It translates to CASSWGGARHTQYF. The V call is TRBV9, the J call TRBJ2-3, with a tentative D call TRBD2 (7 bases). The germline V and J ends were trimmed by 4 bases and 7 bases, with 16 bases remaining between them. The CDR3 has 14 amino acids. Looked up from germline, CDR1 is SGDLS and CDR2 is YYNGEE. The variable domain in full, completed from reference TRBV9 and TRBJ2-3, reads DSGVTQTPKHLITATGQRVTLRCSPRSGDLSVYWYQQSLDQGLQFLIQYYNGEERAKGNILERFSAQQFPDLHSELNLSSLELGDSALYFCASSWGGARHTQYFGPGTRLTVL.

The chain uses TRBV5-1 and TRBJ1-6; weak D call: TRBD1 (5 bases). Trimming pared 2 bases from V and 0 bases from J, leaving 15 bases between. CDR1 is SGHRS and CDR2 is YFSETQ in the germline V gene. This CDR3 is 18 amino acids long. The CDR3 region is CASSFKDTHSSYNSPLHF. DNA of the CDR3: TGCGCCAGCAGCTTCAAGGACACCCACTCCTCCTATAATTCACCCCTCCACTTT.

V usage is TRBV25-1 and J usage is TRBJ2-7, with TRBD1 matching 12 bases. The CDR3 has 18 amino acids. V shed 4 bases, J shed 4 bases, and the junction held 14 bases outside the gene matches. The germline CDR1 and CDR2 sequences are MGHDK and SYGVNS. CDR3 DNA sequence: TGTGCCAGCAGTGGATTTAGGGACAGGGGGCCCCTGCCTTACGAGCAGTACTTC. Translated: CASSGFRDRGPLPYEQYF.

The chain couples TRBV6-1 to TRBJ1-5; 7 positions match TRBD1. Germline lookup yields CDR1 MNHNS and CDR2 SASEGT. The trim removed 2 bases at V and 11 bases at J, leaving 6 bases unmatched. The CDR3 contains 13 residues. This CDR3 is CASSERDQGAQHF. The CDR3 region has the DNA TGTGCCAGCAGTGAAAGGGACCAGGGGGCCCAGCATTTT.

To note about this clone: Other DNA sequences from this sample encode an identical CDR3 as well. The V and J genes are TRBV19 and TRBJ2-7; 9 positions match TRBD1. Germline CDR1 LNHDA, CDR2 SQIVND (reference sequence). Trimming cost V 9 bases and J 2 bases; bases outside gene matches: 8. This CDR3 is 14 amino acids long. CDR3 amino acids: CASSPGTGTYEQYF. The CDR3 DNA reads as TGTGCCAGCAGCCCCGGGACAGGGACCTACGAGCAGTACTTC.

This clone was seen a handful of times. The V gene is TRBV6-1, the J gene TRBJ1-2; the D is unclear. The ends were cut back, 0 bases at V and 4 bases at J, with 9 bases in the middle. CDR3 length equals 14 residues. Germline V CDR1 and CDR2: MNHNS, SASEGT. CDR3 loop: CASSEATVLYGYTF. Here the CDR3 DNA reads TGTGCCAGCAGTGAAGCTACAGTCCTCTATGGCTACACCTTC.

This clone was observed a single time. V is TRBV6-1 and J is TRBJ1-2; D gene unclear. Trimming cost V 8 bases and J 5 bases, with 15 bases left between them. The V gene's germline CDR1 is MNHNS and CDR2 SASEGT. The CDR3 is made up of 13 amino acids. The CDR3 sequence is CASPASSQYGYTF. The DNA for the CDR3 is TGTGCCAGCCCTGCCTCCAGTCAATATGGCTACACCTTC.

The chain links TRBV5-1 to TRBJ2-7, with 7 bases fitting TRBD2. Losses at the gene ends were 4 bases for V and 7 bases for J; bases not matched to a gene: 14. The CDR3 spans 15 residues. Per germline, CDR1 SGHRS and CDR2 YFSETQ. CDR3 sequence: CASSLGGHETREQYF. The CDR3 DNA sequence: TGCGCCAGCAGCCTGGGAGGGCACGAAACTCGAGAGCAGTACTTC.

The chain recombines TRBV4-3 with TRBJ2-5; weak D call: TRBD1 (5 bases). Deletions cut 4 bases from V and 2 bases from J, with 26 bases between. The germline CDR1 and CDR2 sequences are LGHNA and YSLEER. The CDR3 has 19 residues. CDR3 sequence reads: CASSPYQGFLCSLQETQYF. Written as DNA, the CDR3 is TGCGCCAGCAGCCCCTACCAGGGCTTTTTATGTTCACTACAAGAGACCCAGTACTTC.

The V and J genes are TRBV27 and TRBJ1-1, with TRBD1 as a possible D gene (6 bases). The CDR3 runs to 16 residues. The germline V and J ends were trimmed by 1 base and 3 bases, with 15 bases remaining between them. The germline V gene encodes CDR1 MNHEY and CDR2 SMNVEV (reference sequence). CDR3 sequence (DNA): TGTGCCAGCAGTTTATGGTTTAGGGCAGGGGACACTGAAGCTTTCTTT. Its translation: CASSLWFRAGDTEAFF.

The chain uses TRBV11-2 and TRBJ2-1; 11 bases agree with TRBD2. CDR1 and CDR2 (germline): SGHAT, FQNNGV. This CDR3 has 16 residues. V shed 3 bases and J 10 bases; nucleotides not matched to a gene: 11. CDR3 bases: TGTGCCAGCAGCTTGAATAGCGGGGGGGCGGGTAGGGAGCAGTTCTTC. It encodes CASSLNSGGAGREQFF.

The rearrangement joins TRBV30 to TRBJ2-2, with 7 bases lining up with TRBD1. J lost 5 bases, V lost 1 base, and 4 bases had no gene match. Germline CDR1 GTSNPN, CDR2 SVGIG (reference sequence). The CDR3 runs to 14 residues. CDR3 in amino acids: CAWSATGPTGELFF. The CDR3 coding sequence is TGTGCCTGGAGTGCGACAGGGCCGACCGGGGAGCTGTTTTTT. The full variable domain, completed using reference TRBV30 and TRBJ2-2, is SQTIHQWPATLVQPVGSPLSLECTVEGTSNPNLYWYRQAAGRGLQLLFYSVGIGQISSEVPQNLSASRPQDRQFILSSKKLLLSDSGFYLCAWSATGPTGELFFGEGSRLTVL.

This chain connects TRBV5-4 to TRBJ2-2, with D possibly being TRBD1 (6 bases). The V gene's germline CDR1 is SGHNT and CDR2 YYREEE (reference sequence). Trimming took off 5 bases at V and 3 bases at J, with 11 bases between the two ends. This CDR3 contains 14 residues. The CDR3 is CASSSGQHTGELFF. DNA of the CDR3: TGTGCCAGCAGTTCCGGACAGCACACCGGGGAGCTGTTTTTT.

The chain links TRBV4-3 to TRBJ2-3; D not resolved. The V and J ends lost 0 bases and 3 bases respectively, with 10 bases between them. The CDR3 covers 15 residues. Germline CDR1 LGHNA, CDR2 YSLEER. Here the CDR3 reads CASSQDYPKTDTQYF. The CDR3 DNA follows: TGCGCCAGCAGCCAAGATTATCCTAAAACAGATACGCAGTATTTT.

DNA for the CDR3: TGTGCCACCAGCAGAGGAGGGCAGCGGACAGCAACAGATACGCAGTATTTT. Protein: CATSRGGQRTATDTQYF. The rearrangement links TRBV15 to TRBJ2-3, with a possible D match to TRBD1 (6 bases). The germline V gene encodes CDR1 LNHNV and CDR2 YYDKDF (reference sequence). V was trimmed by 1 base and J by 3 bases, leaving 17 bases between them. The CDR3 length is 17 residues.

The V gene is TRBV9, the J gene TRBJ2-7, with D maybe TRBD1 (6 bases). V lost 0 bases and J 5 bases, leaving 18 bases between the germline ends. This CDR3 comprises 16 residues. Germline V lookup: CDR1 SGDLS, CDR2 YYNGEE. In nucleotides, the CDR3 is TGTGCCAGCAGCGTAGTCCCCACTCCAGGGGCCGACGAGCAGTACTTC. This codes for CASSVVPTPGADEQYF.

The V call is TRBV6-5, the J call TRBJ1-4; D might be TRBD1 (6 bases). Germline CDR1 MNHEY, CDR2 SVGAGI. The CDR3 has 14 residues. The V gene lost 4 bases and the J gene lost 8 bases, with 14 bases spanning the gap. CDR3: CASSFRTVGEKLFF. The CDR3 DNA reads as TGTGCCAGCAGTTTCCGGACAGTCGGGGAAAAACTGTTTTTT.

This clone was found once. This chain joins TRBV27 and TRBJ1-6; D possibly corresponds to TRBD1 (5 bases). This CDR3 is built from 19 residues. Germline V gene lookup returns CDR1 MNHEY and CDR2 SMNVEV (reference sequence). Trimming removed 8 bases at V and 0 bases at J, with 23 bases between. CDR3 DNA: TGTGCCAGCGGGAGACCGGGACTCAGGAAAAGCTCCTATAATTCACCCCTCCACTTT. This sequence encodes CASGRPGLRKSSYNSPLHF.

The chain joins TRBV28 to TRBJ2-3; 8 positions match TRBD2. The germline V gene encodes CDR1 MDHEN and CDR2 SYDVKM. The trim removed 7 bases at V and 4 bases at J, leaving 4 bases unmatched. The length of the CDR3 is 13 residues. CDR3 nucleotides: TGTGCCAGCACCCTTAGCGGGGCAGATACGCAGTATTTT. It translates to CASTLSGADTQYF.

The chain has TRBV29-1 and TRBJ1-5; 8 bases line up with TRBD1. V lost 7 bases to trimming and J lost 2 bases; unmatched junction nucleotides: 4. The length of the CDR3 is 13 residues. Germline V lookup: CDR1 SQVTM, CDR2 ANQGSEA. Here the CDR3 reads CSAVTGGNQPQHF. CDR3 DNA sequence: TGCAGCGCGGTGACAGGGGGCAATCAGCCCCAGCATTTT.

CDR3 sequence (DNA): TGTGCCAGCAGTTTACCCGGACAGGGTATTCCCTACGAGCAGTACTTC. Encoded protein: CASSLPGQGIPYEQYF. The chain is built from TRBV28 and TRBJ2-7; TRBD1 matches at 8 bases. This CDR3 comprises 16 residues. Germline lookup yields CDR1 MDHEN and CDR2 SYDVKM. After removal of 2 bases from V and 2 bases from J, the junction contained 8 bases not matched to a gene.

This clone was seen a few times. The rearrangement joins TRBV4-1 to TRBJ1-1, with 10 bases matching TRBD1. Germline CDR1 and CDR2: MGHRA and YSYEKL. Trimming cost V 0 bases and J 1 base; bases outside gene matches: 8. This CDR3 spans 18 amino acids. The CDR3 loop is CASSQDSPTGGWNTEAFF. CDR3 DNA sequence: TGCGCCAGCAGCCAAGATAGCCCGACAGGGGGCTGGAACACTGAAGCTTTCTTT.

The chain links TRBV7-9 to TRBJ2-3; maybe TRBD2 (7 bases). The CDR3 sequence is 17 residues long. V lost 6 bases, J lost 2 bases, and 21 bases lay in between. Germline V CDR1 and CDR2: SEHNR, FQNEAQ (reference sequence). CDR3 coding DNA: TGTGCCAGCAGTGTAACGCGGGGGCGGGGGCCCACAGATACGCAGTATTTT. Its translation is CASSVTRGRGPTDTQYF.

V usage is TRBV5-1 and J usage is TRBJ1-4; TRBD1 is a possible D gene (5 bases). Trimming took off 5 bases at V and 6 bases at J, with 8 bases between the two ends. Germline V gene data show CDR1 as SGHRS and CDR2 as YFSETQ. This CDR3 region has 12 residues. This chain's CDR3 is CASSAGDEKLFF. The CDR3 bases are TGCGCCAGCAGTGCGGGGGATGAAAAACTGTTTTTT.

V usage is TRBV7-6 and J usage is TRBJ2-3; maybe TRBD2 (5 bases). CDR1 and CDR2 (germline): SGHVS, FNYEAQ. This CDR3 has 15 residues. V was trimmed by 3 bases and J by 9 bases, leaving 19 bases between them. CDR3 nucleotides: TGTGCCAGCAGCTTCTCATATGGGGTAGAGGGAACGCAGTATTTT. This encodes CASSFSYGVEGTQYF.

The V call is TRBV5-4, the J call TRBJ2-7, with 10 nucleotides matching TRBD2. This CDR3 is 16 amino acids long. Germline values: CDR1 SGHNT, CDR2 YYREEE (reference sequence). V was pared by 0 bases and J by 0 bases, with 3 bases of the junction left unmatched. The CDR3 loop reads CASSLARTSGSYEQYF. As DNA, the CDR3 is TGTGCCAGCAGCTTGGCCAGGACTAGCGGCTCCTACGAGCAGTACTTC.

The V gene is TRBV30, the J gene TRBJ2-2; possibly TRBD2 for D (6 bases). The V gene lost 3 bases and the J gene lost 1 base, with 12 bases spanning the gap. The CDR3 sequence is 15 residues long. CDR1 is GTSNPN and CDR2 is SVGIG in the germline V gene (reference sequence). CDR3 sequence reads: CAWSTGDKNTGELFF. Here the CDR3 DNA reads TGTGCCTGGAGCACGGGGGATAAGAACACCGGGGAGCTGTTTTTT.